The 29 T cell receptor beta chains presented below share a single source sample, sequenced in a study of OX40 agonist ivuxolimab in advanced cancers. Data came from immunoSEQ multiplex PCR; TCRdb stores just in-frame clones and leaves some out. The sample yields approximately 86,000 clones, roughly 90% seen once. The sequencing used CD4+ or CD8+ T cells sorted from blood, collected in a trial of the OX40 agonist ivuxolimab. These receptors all come from an adult with an advanced solid tumor such as melanoma, head and neck, liver or kidney cancer.

The rearrangement joins TRBV18 to TRBJ2-5; tentatively, D is TRBD1 (5 bases). This CDR3 comprises 14 residues. V was pared by 3 bases and J by 5 bases, with 13 bases between. The V gene's germline CDR1 is KGHSH and CDR2 LQKENI. In DNA, the CDR3 is TGTGCCAGCTCACCGGGAAGGGGTTGGGAGACCCAGTACTTC. Protein sequence: CASSPGRGWETQYF.

The chain combines TRBV2 with TRBJ2-5; D gene unclear. The CDR3 is 12 amino acids. From germline, CDR1 is SNHLY and CDR2 FYNNEI. The chain's CDR3 is CVSRLHQETQYF. CDR3 DNA sequence: TGTGTTTCCCGGCTCCACCAAGAGACCCAGTACTTC.

This clone was observed a single time. The J gene is TRBJ2-5, the V gene TRBV19; 7 nucleotides line up with TRBD1. The V and J ends lost 6 bases and 2 bases, in that order; junction bases with no gene match: 6. CDR1 is LNHDA, CDR2 SQIVND, per germline (reference sequence). This CDR3 spans 14 amino acids. As DNA, the CDR3 is TGTGCCAGTAGCAGGACCAGGGGGCAAGAGACCCAGTACTTC. Translating it yields CASSRTRGQETQYF.

The rearrangement uses TRBV2 and TRBJ2-3; D is undetermined. CDR3 length: 12 amino acids. V lost 5 bases to trimming and J lost 2 bases, with 5 bases between them. Looked up from germline, CDR1 is SNHLY and CDR2 is FYNNEI. The CDR3 DNA is TGTGCCAGCAGTTATTTCACAGATACGCAGTATTTT. As protein: CASSYFTDTQYF.

The CDR3 DNA reads TGTGCCAGCAGCTGGGGGGGACAGCATCAAGAGACCCAGTACTTC. Translation: CASSWGGQHQETQYF. The J gene is TRBJ2-5, the V gene TRBV5-8; D might be TRBD1 or TRBD2, each matching 7 bases. CDR3 length equals 15 residues. Germline CDR1 SGHTS, CDR2 YDEGEE. Trimming shortened V by 3 bases and J by 2 bases, and 14 bases separated the two germline ends.

The chain combines TRBV29-1 with TRBJ1-2; D is uncertain. V lost 4 bases to trimming and J lost 1 base, with 7 bases between them. The CDR3 is 12 amino acids. Germline lookup yields CDR1 SQVTM and CDR2 ANQGSEA. The CDR3 DNA follows: TGCAGCGTTGGTCACCTTAACTATGGCTACACCTTC. Amino acids: CSVGHLNYGYTF.

As DNA, the CDR3 is TGTGCCAGCAGCTTAGGCCAGCTGGGCCTTGGCAATGAGCAGTTCTTC. Encoded protein: CASSLGQLGLGNEQFF. The V and J genes are TRBV7-2 and TRBJ2-1; D unclear. V dropped 1 base and J dropped 6 bases, with 16 bases sitting between them. The germline V gene encodes CDR1 SGHTA and CDR2 FQGNSA. This CDR3 region has 16 residues.

V and J are TRBV25-1 and TRBJ2-5; 7 bases line up with TRBD2. Trimming removed 0 bases from V and 4 bases from J; junction bases left unmatched: 5. The germline gives CDR1 MGHDK, CDR2 SYGVNS. CDR3 length: 15 residues. CDR3 coding DNA: TGTGCCAGCAGTGAATATGGGAGGGGCGGAGAGACCCAGTACTTC. It is translated as CASSEYGRGGETQYF. Filled out from reference TRBV25-1 and TRBJ2-5, the complete variable domain reads EADIYQTPRYLVIGTGKKITLECSQTMGHDKMYWYQQDPGMELHLIHYSYGVNSTEKGDLSSESTVSRIRTEHFPLTLESARPSHTSQYLCASSEYGRGGETQYFGPGTRLLVL.

The chain has TRBV18 and TRBJ2-5; a weak D match, TRBD2 (6 bases). The CDR3 length is 15 residues. V lost 6 bases and J lost 2, with 16 bases in between. Germline V lookup: CDR1 KGHSH, CDR2 LQKENI. The CDR3 here is CASSEYHGGQETQYF. In DNA, the CDR3 is TGTGCCAGCTCTGAATATCACGGGGGACAAGAGACCCAGTACTTC. Drawing the rest from reference TRBV18 and TRBJ2-5, the complete variable domain is NAGVMQNPRHLVRRRGQEARLRCSPMKGHSHVYWYRQLPEEGLKFMVYLQKENIIDESGMPKERFSAEFPKEGPSILRIQQVVRGDSAAYFCASSEYHGGQETQYFGPGTRLLVL.

This clone came up once. The chain recombines TRBV5-1 with TRBJ2-5, with 8 nucleotides matching TRBD1. CDR3 length: 14 amino acids. V gave up 4 bases and J gave up 7 bases; unmatched junction bases: 9. The germline CDR1 and CDR2 sequences are SGHRS and YFSETQ. The CDR3 sequence is CASSTSDRVGTQYF. In DNA, the CDR3 is TGCGCCAGCAGCACTTCGGACAGGGTGGGGACCCAGTACTTC.

This sequence joins TRBV18 and TRBJ2-7; 11 nucleotides match TRBD2. Germline CDR1 reads KGHSH; CDR2 reads LQKENI. With 5 bases clipped from V and 7 bases from J, the junction kept 13 bases outside the gene matches. This CDR3 is built from 16 residues. CDR3 sequence: CASSSAGALAGGEQYF. In DNA, the CDR3 is TGTGCCAGCTCATCGGCGGGGGCCTTAGCGGGGGGGGAGCAGTACTTC.

The J gene is TRBJ1-4, the V gene TRBV11-2; maybe TRBD1 (5 bases). The CDR3 covers 15 residues. The V and J ends lost 1 base and 2 bases respectively, with 8 bases between them. Germline CDR1 is SGHAT and CDR2 is FQNNGV. Here the CDR3 DNA reads TGTGCCAGCAGCTTAGCCCGGGGCACTAATGAAAAACTGTTTTTT. It is translated as CASSLARGTNEKLFF.

The chain combines TRBV6-6 with TRBJ2-7, with D unresolved. The CDR3 has 14 amino acids. Germline CDR1 is MNHNY and CDR2 is SVGAGI (reference sequence). The V and J ends lost 8 bases and 0 bases respectively, with 14 bases between them. CDR3 region: CASRKGWSSYEQYF. The CDR3 DNA reads TGTGCCAGCCGAAAGGGCTGGTCCTCCTACGAGCAGTACTTC.

Worth noting for this clone: A junction boundary mismatches the germline segment, possibly from a read error. Other DNA variants within this sample encode the same CDR3. The CDR3 spells CASSPGPTGETQYF. CDR3 in DNA: TGTGCCAGTTCACCGGGGCCCACGGGGGAGACCCAGTACTTC. V gene TRBV18 combines with J gene TRBJ2-5; D possibly matches TRBD1 or TRBD2 (5 bases each). The CDR3 consists of 14 residues. CDR1 and CDR2 (germline): KGHSH, LQKENI.

The rearrangement links TRBV2 to TRBJ1-2, with a tentative D call TRBD1 (6 bases). This CDR3 spans 13 amino acids. Germline lookup yields CDR1 SNHLY and CDR2 FYNNEI. V lost 5 bases and J 4 bases, leaving 11 bases between the germline ends. As DNA, the CDR3 is TGTGCCAGCAGTACGGGGGCTGGCTATGGCTACACCTTC. Amino acid sequence: CASSTGAGYGYTF. Supplemented by reference TRBV2 and TRBJ1-2, the full variable domain reads EPEVTQTPSHQVTQMGQEVILRCVPISNHLYFYWYRQILGQKVEFLVSFYNNEISEKSEIFDDQFSVERPDGSNFTLKIRSTKLEDSAMYFCASSTGAGYGYTFGSGTRLTVV.

The CDR3: CATSDRAPYEQYF. For the CDR3, the DNA is TGTGCCACCAGCGACCGGGCCCCCTACGAGCAGTACTTC. This chain connects TRBV6-5 to TRBJ2-7, with D uncertain. V gave up 10 bases and J gave up 2 bases, with 15 bases separating them. Germline V gene lookup returns CDR1 MNHEY and CDR2 SVGAGI. The CDR3 is 13 residues long.

This chain joins TRBV18 and TRBJ2-3; no reliable D call. This CDR3 comprises 14 residues. Germline CDR1 is KGHSH and CDR2 is LQKENI. With 5 bases removed from V and 6 bases from J, the gap between germline ends came to 15 bases. CDR3 loop: CASSSRTSTDTQYF. DNA for the CDR3: TGTGCCAGCTCATCTCGAACGAGTACCGATACGCAGTATTTT.

The rearrangement uses TRBV19 and TRBJ2-3; a weak D match, TRBD2 (6 bases). Germline CDR1 LNHDA, CDR2 SQIVND (reference sequence). Trimming cost V 8 bases and J 8 bases, with 11 bases left between them. This CDR3 spans 11 amino acids. The CDR3, as DNA: TGTGCCAGTCTTTTGGGGGGTACGCAGTATTTT. This codes for CASLLGGTQYF.

The sample holds one count of this clone. The J gene is TRBJ2-3, the V gene TRBV5-4; 9 bases fit TRBD2. Germline V gene sequence: CDR1 SGHNT, CDR2 YYREEE (reference sequence). Trimming cost V 0 bases and J 6 bases; bases outside gene matches: 8. The CDR3 has 16 amino acids. This CDR3 reads CASSLGAAGGVDTQYF. In DNA, the CDR3 is TGTGCCAGCAGCTTGGGGGCGGCGGGAGGGGTGGATACGCAGTATTTT.

This chain connects TRBV30 to TRBJ2-1; D assignment may be TRBD1 or TRBD2 (5 bases each). The germline gives CDR1 GTSNPN, CDR2 SVGIG (reference sequence). There are 13 residues in the CDR3. CDR3 nucleotide sequence: TGTGCAGGGGCGGGTAGCTCCTACAATGAGCAGTTCTTC. Protein sequence: CAGAGSSYNEQFF.

The table lists this clone with a count of one. The V and J genes are TRBV18 and TRBJ1-1; D may be TRBD1 (6 bases). CDR1 is KGHSH and CDR2 is LQKENI in the germline V gene. The length of the CDR3 is 17 residues. V dropped 2 bases and J dropped 5 bases, with 21 bases sitting between them. CDR3 sequence (DNA): TGTGCCAGCTCACCAACAACCGGGGGGCGACCAGGGACTGAAGCTTTCTTT. Amino acids: CASSPTTGGRPGTEAFF.

This chain links TRBV2 with TRBJ2-2; TRBD2 matches at 11 bases. The length of the CDR3 is 15 residues. Germline CDR1 and CDR2: SNHLY and FYNNEI. V trimming: 7 bases; J trimming: 3 bases; junction bases outside the gene matches: 4. The CDR3 loop reads CASKLLAGDTGELFF. CDR3 DNA: TGTGCCAGCAAACTACTAGCGGGAGACACCGGGGAGCTGTTTTTT.

This chain connects TRBV23-1 to TRBJ2-3; D is possibly TRBD2 (5 bases). TRBV23-1 counts as an open reading frame of uncertain function. The CDR3 runs 14 residues. Trimming cost V 6 bases and J 1 base, with 11 bases left between them. DNA of the CDR3: TGCGCCAGCAGACCAGCGGTAGGCACAGATACGCAGTATTTT. The encoded protein is CASRPAVGTDTQYF.

This clone was seen a few times. The chain couples TRBV7-9 to TRBJ2-7; D might be TRBD2 (5 bases). CDR3 length: 15 amino acids. The germline V and J ends were trimmed by 4 bases and 1 base, with 14 bases remaining between them. Germline CDR1 SEHNR, CDR2 FQNEAQ (reference sequence). CDR3 amino acids: CASSSQRSLSYEQYF. CDR3 bases: TGTGCCAGCAGCTCCCAGCGGAGTCTTTCCTACGAGCAGTACTTC.

On this clone itself: Sequence at one end of the junction differs from germline and may be a read error. V is TRBV5-4 and J is TRBJ1-1; possibly TRBD1 for D (6 bases). CDR1 is SGHNT, CDR2 YYREEE, per germline (reference sequence). This CDR3 spans 12 amino acids. CDR3 DNA sequence: TGTGCCAGCAGCCTGAACAGGGAGGAGGGCTCTTTT. This sequence encodes CASSLNREEGSF. Full variable domain (rest looked up from reference TRBV5-4 and TRBJ1-1): ETGVTQSPTHLIKTRGQQVTLRCSSQSGHNTVSWYQQALGQGPQFIFQYYREEENGRGNFPPRFSGLQFPNYSSELNVNALELDDSALYLCASSLNREEGSFGQGTRLTVV.

The rearrangement uses TRBV19 and TRBJ2-3, with 7 bases that match TRBD1. This CDR3 has 15 amino acids. V lost 8 bases, J lost 5 bases, and 13 bases stayed unmatched. CDR1 LNHDA and CDR2 SQIVND come from the germline V gene (reference sequence). The CDR3 protein is CASQSGQGVGDTQYF. In nucleotides, the CDR3 is TGTGCCAGTCAATCGGGGCAGGGGGTCGGAGATACGCAGTATTTT.

The chain links TRBV7-3 to TRBJ2-3; D is ambiguous. V was cut by 0 bases and J by 6 bases, with 4 bases left in between. The CDR3 totals 12 residues. Germline V lookup: CDR1 SGHTA, CDR2 FQGTGA. Here the CDR3 reads CASSLTRDTQYF. CDR3 coding DNA: TGTGCCAGCAGCTTAACGAGGGATACGCAGTATTTT.

J is TRBJ1-1 and V is TRBV11-1; no firm D call. Germline V CDR1 and CDR2: SGHAT, FQDESV (reference sequence). The CDR3 loop spans 13 amino acids. V was trimmed by 6 bases and J by 1 base, leaving 9 bases between them. This CDR3 reads CASRLDGNTEAFF. The CDR3 DNA sequence: TGTGCCAGCAGACTGGACGGGAACACTGAAGCTTTCTTT.

The chain employs TRBV7-6 and TRBJ2-3; D tentatively fits TRBD1 or TRBD2 (5 bases each). This CDR3 has 16 amino acids. Germline V gene data show CDR1 as SGHVS and CDR2 as FNYEAQ. The V and J ends lost 1 base and 3 bases respectively, with 14 bases between them. CDR3 protein: CASSLGAGTWTDTQYF. CDR3 coding DNA: TGTGCCAGCAGCTTAGGCGCAGGGACCTGGACAGATACGCAGTATTTT.